The rows below give T cell receptor beta chains drawn from one sample of a study of CD8 T cells in ankylosing spondylitis. Via MiXCR, TCRdb re-called the 5' RACE reads, giving one row per CDR3 protein. The sample consists of about 440,000 distinct CDR3 sequences, about 15% of them appearing once. Sequencing was performed on blood, either unsorted or a sorted T cell fraction (not recorded which). All receptors derive from a male donor with ankylosing spondylitis. CDR3s include the opening cysteine and the closing phenylalanine or tryptophan. D genes are given only for firm matches. Rows give clone size only sometimes, using once, few, many, or a class for an expanded clone.

J gene | D gene | V gene | clone size | CDR3 protein | CDR3 DNA
TRBJ2-7 | TRBD2 | TRBV2 | - | CASSVGGDNGDEQYF | TGTGCCAGCAGTGTCGGGGGGGATAATGGCGACGAGCAGTACTTC
TRBJ2-1 | TRBD2 | TRBV6-5 | few | CASSYSWTSPGNEQFF | TGTGCCAGCAGTTACTCCTGGACTAGCCCGGGCAATGAGCAGTTCTTC
TRBJ2-1 | TRBD2 | TRBV4-1 | - | CASSQPGLASYNEQFF | TGCGCCAGCAGCCAACCGGGACTAGCGTCCTACAATGAGCAGTTCTTC
TRBJ1-1 | TRBD1 | TRBV7-3 | few | CASSSDRGAEAFF | TGTGCCAGCAGCTCTGACAGGGGAGCAGAAGCTTTCTTT
TRBJ1-5 | TRBD1 | TRBV19 | - | CASSTSGTGHEPQHF | TGTGCCAGTAGTACCTCCGGGACAGGCCACGAGCCCCAGCATTTT
TRBJ2-5 | TRBD1 | TRBV20-1 | few | CSAGGQGARETQYF | TGCAGTGCCGGGGGACAGGGGGCGCGTGAGACCCAGTACTTC
TRBJ1-6 | - | TRBV10-3 | few | CAISSQLGSPLHF | TGTGCCATCAGTAGTCAGCTTGGATCACCCCTCCACTTT
TRBJ2-7 | - | TRBV9 | - | CASSVDQGPSFEQYF | TGTGCCAGCAGCGTAGACCAGGGTCCGTCCTTCGAGCAGTACTTC
TRBJ2-3 | - | TRBV11-1 | - | CASSLATPRLVRTDTQYF | TGTGCCAGCAGCTTAGCTACCCCCAGACTAGTTCGCACAGATACGCAGTATTTT
TRBJ1-2 | TRBD1 | TRBV20-1 | - | CSATRGPDYGYTF | TGCAGTGCTACCAGGGGGCCAGACTATGGCTACACCTTC
TRBJ2-3 | - | TRBV11-1 | few | CASSSGGGGSADTQYF | TGTGCCAGCAGCTCCGGAGGGGGCGGGAGCGCAGATACGCAGTATTTT
TRBJ1-1 | - | TRBV30 | few | CAWSGGREAFF | TGTGCCTGGAGTGGAGGGAGGGAAGCTTTCTTT
TRBJ1-6 | - | TRBV5-1 | many | CASSPGQKNSPLHF | TGCGCCAGCAGCCCCGGACAGAAAAATTCACCCCTCCACTTT
TRBJ1-3 | - | TRBV7-2 | - | CASSLFQDPSGNTIYF | TGTGCCAGCAGCTTATTTCAGGACCCCTCTGGAAACACCATATATTTT
TRBJ2-1 | - | TRBV5-1 | many | CASSLADSSYNEQFF | TGCGCCAGCAGCTTGGCCGACTCCTCCTACAATGAGCAGTTCTTC
TRBJ2-3 | TRBD2 | TRBV15 | few | CATSRTGTSGGTSTDTQYF | TGTGCCACCAGCAGAACCGGGACTAGCGGGGGTACTAGCACAGATACGCAGTATTTT
TRBJ1-1 | - | TRBV20-1 | - | CSARRQNTEAFF | TGCAGTGCTAGACGTCAGAACACTGAAGCTTTCTTT
TRBJ2-5 | TRBD2 | TRBV20-1 | - | CSARAPTGGPVRETQYF | TGCAGTGCTAGAGCCCCAACGGGAGGGCCGGTTCGAGAGACCCAGTACTTC
TRBJ2-2 | - | TRBV18 | few | CASSPPPKTILGELFF | TGTGCCAGCTCACCACCTCCCAAGACAATCCTCGGGGAGCTGTTTTTT
TRBJ2-1 | - | TRBV20-1 | - | CSASPPTRGYNEQFF | TGCAGTGCTAGTCCACCTACCCGCGGGTACAATGAGCAGTTCTTC
TRBJ2-7 | TRBD2 | TRBV7-2 | - | CASSLSGGAGYEQYF | TGTGCCAGCAGCTTAAGCGGGGGCGCGGGGTACGAGCAGTACTTC
TRBJ2-7 | TRBD1 | TRBV5-6 | few | CASSPGQGADYEQYF | TGTGCCAGCAGCCCAGGACAGGGGGCGGACTACGAGCAGTACTTC
TRBJ2-5 | TRBD2 | TRBV3-1 | - | CASSQELAGQETQYF | TGTGCCAGCAGCCAAGAGCTAGCGGGACAAGAGACCCAGTACTTC
TRBJ2-3 | - | TRBV25-1 | - | CASGGGPRGSTDTQYF | TGTGCCAGCGGAGGGGGACCTCGGGGGAGCACAGATACGCAGTATTTT
TRBJ2-1 | - | TRBV11-2 | few | CASTIMGTKGNEQFF | TGTGCCAGCACTATAATGGGGACGAAGGGGAATGAGCAGTTCTTC
TRBJ2-2 | TRBD1 | TRBV5-1 | - | CASYSGTGYTGELFF | TGCGCCAGTTATTCCGGGACAGGGTACACCGGGGAGCTGTTTTTT
TRBJ2-3 | - | TRBV12-3/TRBV12-4 | - | CASSSRAATGTDTQYF | TGTGCCAGCAGTTCTCGAGCGGCGACCGGCACAGATACGCAGTATTTT
TRBJ1-3 | - | TRBV5-1 | few | CASSSNRAGNTIYF | TGCGCCAGCAGCTCGAACAGGGCTGGAAACACCATATATTTT
TRBJ2-5 | - | TRBV28 | few | CASSLSPRDTLLETQYF | TGTGCCAGCAGTTTATCCCCCCGGGACACTCTTCTGGAGACCCAGTACTTC
TRBJ1-5 | - | TRBV7-8 | few | CASSSRIGDQPQHF | TGTGCCAGCAGCTCCCGGATTGGCGATCAGCCCCAGCATTTT
TRBJ2-1 | TRBD2 | TRBV5-1 | few | CASGSGGYNEQFF | TGCGCCAGCGGGTCGGGAGGGTACAATGAGCAGTTCTTC
TRBJ1-1 | - | TRBV11-3 | few | CASSYARANTEAFF | TGTGCCAGCAGCTACGCCAGGGCGAACACTGAAGCTTTCTTT
TRBJ2-7 | TRBD1 | TRBV24-1 | - | CATSGGDRNMAYEQYF | TGTGCCACCAGTGGGGGGGACAGGAATATGGCCTACGAGCAGTACTTC
TRBJ2-3 | TRBD2 | TRBV3-1 | - | CASSSRRGADTQYF | TGTGCCAGCAGCTCCCGACGGGGGGCAGATACGCAGTATTTT
TRBJ1-2 | TRBD1 | TRBV6-1 | - | CASSHGDRGRYGYTF | TGTGCCAGCAGTCATGGGGACAGGGGAAGGTATGGCTACACCTTC